This T cell receptor beta chain came from a study of cytomegalovirus exposure and HLA in healthy donors. TCRdb's table, derived via immunoSEQ multiplex PCR, lists solely in-frame clones and lacks some. The data hold 55,000 to 70,000 clones, with about 95% observed a single time. A remark on this clone: No antigen is known for it.

Study results and caveats: According to a subsequent analysis, TCR clusters identified in the first cohort showed a tendency to co-occur across the approximately 120 validation repertoires. The study flagged around 150 TCR beta chains as cytomegalovirus-associated.

Material for sequencing was PBMCs. This TCR was sampled from a man aged 18 to 29 in good health and CMV-seronegative.

The CDR3 sequence: CASSLAPMGLAETYEQYF. The CDR3 region has the DNA TGTGCCAGCAGCCTTGCTCCGATGGGACTAGCGGAGACCTACGAGCAGTACTTC. V usage is TRBV11-3 and J usage is TRBJ2-7, with 11 positions matching TRBD2. The CDR3 extends over 18 amino acids. CDR1 and CDR2 (germline): SGHNT, YENEEA. The junction had 14 bases not matched to a gene; V was cut back by 5 bases and J by 2 bases.